This TCR beta chain was obtained from a study of CD8 T cells in ankylosing spondylitis. This clonotype was found a few times. What it binds is not known. TCRdb passed the 5' RACE reads through MiXCR, listing each CDR3 protein once. The sample yields about 700,000 distinct CDR3 sequences, about 20% seen once. Findings of the study overall: What seemed typical of ankylosing spondylitis blood was a TCR beta motif built from about eight highly homologous variants. Clones tied to disease were said to be significantly enriched in matched ankylosing spondylitis synovial fluid.

The CDR3 runs to 13 residues. The V gene's germline CDR1 is KGHDR and CDR2 SFDVKD. V shed 9 bases and J shed 7 bases, with 17 bases lying between them. The V and J genes are TRBV24-1 and TRBJ1-2; a possible D gene is TRBD1 (5 bases). The sequence derives from a male donor with ankylosing spondylitis. The source material was blood, either unsorted or a sorted T cell fraction (not recorded which). Here the CDR3 DNA reads TGTGCCACCGTTCCGGGGGAGCGGACTGGCTACACCTTC. Protein product: CATVPGERTGYTF.